Each of the 27 T cell receptor beta chains below was sequenced from the same sample in a study of OX40 agonist ivuxolimab in advanced cancers. Here immunoSEQ multiplex PCR was the method, and the copy in TCRdb shows in-frame clones only, minus some. There are 70,000 to 75,000 clones in the sample; 84% occur only once, and about 1.1% lies in the top ten. Specimen: CD4+ or CD8+ T cells sorted from blood, collected in a trial of the OX40 agonist ivuxolimab. Every receptor here comes from an adult with an advanced solid tumor such as melanoma, head and neck, liver or kidney cancer.

The chain joins TRBV7-9 to TRBJ2-5, with 11 positions matching TRBD1. CDR1 and CDR2 (germline): SEHNR, FQNEAQ (reference sequence). This CDR3 is built from 16 residues. Trimming at V came to 1 base and at J to 1 base, leaving 2 bases not matched to a gene. The CDR3 coding sequence is TGTGCCAGCAGCTTAGGGGACAGGGGGGTCCAAGAGACCCAGTACTTC. It specifies CASSLGDRGVQETQYF.

The chain uses TRBV5-1 and TRBJ1-4; D remains unclear. Trimming shortened V by 1 base and J by 3 bases, and 10 bases separated the two germline ends. Germline CDR1 SGHRS, CDR2 YFSETQ. This CDR3 region has 15 residues. The CDR3 spells CASSLYSEANEKLFF. The CDR3 DNA follows: TGCGCCAGCAGCTTGTACTCGGAAGCTAATGAAAAACTGTTTTTT.

The genes are TRBV27 and TRBJ2-7, with TRBD1 matching over 12 bases. Germline CDR1 reads MNHEY; CDR2 reads SMNVEV (reference sequence). The CDR3 runs 15 residues. With V trimmed by 5 bases and J by 12 bases, 14 bases remained unmatched. CDR3 in DNA: TGTGCCAGCAGTGGGGCCCGGGACAGGGGGCAGGGTGCGTACTTC. It specifies CASSGARDRGQGAYF.

This chain joins TRBV2 and TRBJ2-1; 8 bases line up with TRBD1. V shed 6 bases and J 7 bases; nucleotides not matched to a gene: 2. The CDR3 is 12 residues long. The germline CDR1 and CDR2 sequences are SNHLY and FYNNEI. CDR3 in amino acids: CASRDRGNEQFF. The CDR3 nucleotides are TGTGCCAGCAGAGACAGGGGTAATGAGCAGTTCTTC.

The CDR3 sequence: CASSTAHGTYTEAFF. CDR3 nucleotides: TGTGCCAGCAGCACTGCCCACGGAACCTACACTGAAGCTTTCTTT. The chain couples TRBV5-4 to TRBJ1-1; D remains unclear. Germline CDR1 SGHNT, CDR2 YYREEE (reference sequence). The CDR3 is 15 residues long. V dropped 4 bases and J dropped 3 bases, with 16 bases sitting between them.

This sequence joins TRBV7-2 and TRBJ2-3; D is undetermined. V lost 1 base to trimming and J lost 1 base, with 9 bases between them. Germline V gene data show CDR1 as SGHTA and CDR2 as FQGNSA. This CDR3 is 15 amino acids long. The CDR3 region is CASSLVAGGTDTQYF. The CDR3 DNA reads as TGTGCCAGCAGCTTAGTTGCAGGCGGCACAGATACGCAGTATTTT. The full variable domain, completed using reference TRBV7-2 and TRBJ2-3, is GAGVSQSPSNKVTEKGKDVELRCDPISGHTALYWYRQSLGQGLEFLIYFQGNSAPDKSGLPSDRFSAERTGGSVSTLTIQRTQQEDSAVYLCASSLVAGGTDTQYFGPGTRLTVL.

In regard to this clone: The same CDR3 also results from other DNA sequences found in this sample. The rearrangement uses TRBV7-2 and TRBJ1-5; maybe TRBD1 (5 bases). Trimming cost V 4 bases and J 3 bases, with 7 bases left between them. The CDR3 has 13 residues. From germline, CDR1 is SGHTA and CDR2 FQGNSA. CDR3 protein: CASSSTVNQPQHF. CDR3 sequence (DNA): TGTGCCAGCAGCTCGACAGTCAATCAGCCCCAGCATTTT.

V gene TRBV19 combines with J gene TRBJ2-5; no firm D call. Trimming shortened V by 7 bases and J by 4 bases, and 16 bases separated the two germline ends. CDR1 and CDR2 from the germline V gene are LNHDA and SQIVND (reference sequence). The CDR3 is made up of 14 amino acids. CDR3 loop: CASNPSSAAETQYF. The CDR3 DNA reads as TGTGCCAGTAACCCGAGCTCCGCGGCAGAGACCCAGTACTTC. The complete variable domain, with remaining parts taken from reference TRBV19 and TRBJ2-5, reads DGGITQSPKYLFRKEGQNVTLSCEQNLNHDAMYWYRQDPGQGLRLIYYSQIVNDFQKGDIAEGYSVSREKKESFPLTVTSAQKNPTAFYLCASNPSSAAETQYFGPGTRLLVL.

The V gene is TRBV2, the J gene TRBJ1-5; D is unresolved. CDR3 length: 16 residues. Germline assignment: CDR1 SNHLY and CDR2 FYNNEI. The germline V and J ends were trimmed by 3 bases and 0 bases, with 12 bases remaining between them. The CDR3 nucleotides are TGTGCCAGCAGTGAGTCTGGAATCTATAGCAATCAGCCCCAGCATTTT. Amino acids: CASSESGIYSNQPQHF.

Written as DNA, the CDR3 is TGTGCCAGCAGCTCTGGATCGGGACAGGGGGTCAATGAGCAGTTCTTC. Translating gives CASSSGSGQGVNEQFF. The gene calls are TRBV7-9 and TRBJ2-1; 11 positions match TRBD1. J was trimmed by 6 bases and V by 4 bases; bases with no gene match: 8. The CDR3 consists of 16 residues. Germline CDR1 and CDR2: SEHNR and FQNEAQ (reference sequence).

The rearrangement joins TRBV27 to TRBJ2-5, with 9 positions matching TRBD1. J gave up 0 bases and V 6 bases, and 5 bases lay outside the gene matches. The V gene's germline CDR1 is MNHEY and CDR2 SMNVEV (reference sequence). CDR3 length: 15 residues. In nucleotides, the CDR3 is TGTGCCAGCAGCCTCGGACAGGGGTACCAAGAGACCCAGTACTTC. It translates to CASSLGQGYQETQYF.

This clone turned up a few times. The chain couples TRBV9 to TRBJ1-5; tentative D call: TRBD1 (5 bases). V dropped 0 bases and J dropped 6 bases, with 10 bases sitting between them. The CDR3 is 14 amino acids. In germline, CDR1 is SGDLS, CDR2 YYNGEE. CDR3 sequence: CASSVEGRGQPQHF. The CDR3 nucleotides read TGTGCCAGCAGCGTAGAGGGGAGAGGTCAGCCCCAGCATTTT. Complete variable domain (other parts from reference TRBV9 and TRBJ1-5): DSGVTQTPKHLITATGQRVTLRCSPRSGDLSVYWYQQSLDQGLQFLIQYYNGEERAKGNILERFSAQQFPDLHSELNLSSLELGDSALYFCASSVEGRGQPQHFGDGTRLSIL.

The chain employs TRBV5-1 and TRBJ2-7, with TRBD1 identical over 9 bases. CDR1 is SGHRS, CDR2 YFSETQ, per germline. Trimming removed 4 bases from V and 3 bases from J; junction bases left unmatched: 5. CDR3 length equals 14 residues. The CDR3 loop reads CASSKQGAVYEQYF. CDR3 bases: TGCGCCAGCAGCAAACAGGGGGCGGTCTACGAGCAGTACTTC. The whole variable domain, filled in from reference TRBV5-1 and TRBJ2-7, reads KAGVTQTPRYLIKTRGQQVTLSCSPISGHRSVSWYQQTPGQGLQFLFEYFSETQRNKGNFPGRFSGRQFSNSRSEMNVSTLELGDSALYLCASSKQGAVYEQYFGPGTRLTVT.

The rearrangement uses TRBV9 and TRBJ2-7, with a possible D match to TRBD2 (5 bases). The CDR3 runs to 13 residues. The ends were cut back, 0 bases at V and 6 bases at J, with 10 bases in the middle. From germline, CDR1 is SGDLS and CDR2 YYNGEE. The CDR3 reads CASSVAPEGEQYF. The CDR3 DNA follows: TGTGCCAGCAGCGTAGCACCTGAGGGCGAGCAGTACTTC.

This clone was picked up one time. This rearrangement joins TRBV6-5 to TRBJ1-1; weak D call: TRBD1 (6 bases). The CDR3 is 14 residues long. Trimming cost V 0 bases and J 10 bases, with 15 bases left between them. The germline V gene encodes CDR1 MNHEY and CDR2 SVGAGI. The CDR3 region is CASSYSRGSLGAFF. For the CDR3, the DNA is TGTGCCAGCAGTTACTCGAGGGGGTCCCTCGGAGCTTTCTTT.

The chain has TRBV6-1 and TRBJ1-1; unclear D gene. Trimming stripped 11 bases from V and 3 bases from J, with 7 bases between. Germline V gives CDR1 MNHNS, CDR2 SASEGT. This CDR3 is built from 10 residues. The CDR3 coding sequence is TGTGCCTCGAGGGACACTGAAGCTTTCTTT. It encodes CASRDTEAFF.

This CDR3 reads CASGLNQDGTVYNEQFF. DNA of the CDR3: TGTGCTAGTGGTTTGAACCAAGACGGGACCGTTTACAATGAGCAGTTCTTC. The V call is TRBV12-5, the J call TRBJ2-1; either TRBD1 or TRBD2 may supply D (5 bases each). This CDR3 contains 17 residues. Trimming shortened V by 2 bases and J by 4 bases, and 18 bases separated the two germline ends. The V gene's germline CDR1 is LGHNT and CDR2 FRNRAP.

The chain recombines TRBV7-9 with TRBJ2-2; D unresolved. The CDR3 consists of 15 residues. V gave up 0 bases and J gave up 3 bases, with 8 bases separating them. Germline CDR1 SEHNR, CDR2 FQNEAQ (reference sequence). CDR3 sequence reads: CASSLAQVDTGELFF. CDR3 DNA sequence: TGTGCCAGCAGCTTAGCCCAGGTGGACACCGGGGAGCTGTTTTTT. Full variable domain (remainder filled in from reference TRBV7-9 and TRBJ2-2): DTGVSQNPRHKITKRGQNVTFRCDPISEHNRLYWYRQTLGQGPEFLTYFQNEAQLEKSRLLSDRFSAERPKGSFSTLEIQRTEQGDSAMYLCASSLAQVDTGELFFGEGSRLTVL.

The V gene is TRBV7-3, the J gene TRBJ2-3; D possibly corresponds to TRBD2 (5 bases). Looked up from germline, CDR1 is SGHTA and CDR2 is FQGTGA. The ends were cut back, 5 bases at V and 5 bases at J, with 17 bases in the middle. The CDR3 has 15 amino acids. In nucleotides, the CDR3 is TGTGCCAGCAGCCGTACCGGGATCGGAGGAGATACGCAGTATTTT. Amino acids: CASSRTGIGGDTQYF.

The chain uses TRBV5-1 and TRBJ1-3; D is possibly TRBD1 (6 bases). With 2 bases removed from V and 1 base from J, the gap between germline ends came to 7 bases. Per the germline V gene, CDR1 is SGHRS and CDR2 is YFSETQ. The CDR3 is made up of 14 amino acids. CDR3 in amino acids: CASSFDRSGNTIYF. The CDR3, as DNA: TGCGCCAGCAGCTTCGACAGGTCTGGAAACACCATATATTTT.

This sequence joins TRBV19 and TRBJ1-2; unclear D gene. The CDR3 runs to 13 residues. CDR1 and CDR2 from the germline V gene are LNHDA and SQIVND (reference sequence). V was clipped by 3 bases and J by 3 bases, with 8 bases between them. CDR3 amino acids: CASSIDGYYGYTF. The CDR3 nucleotides are TGTGCCAGTAGTATCGACGGATACTATGGCTACACCTTC.

The rearrangement uses TRBV28 and TRBJ1-3, with D possibly TRBD1 on 6 matching bases. The CDR3 length is 16 residues. CDR1 and CDR2 from the germline V gene are MDHEN and SYDVKM. Between the trimmed V and J ends, which lost 4 bases and 0 bases, there was a span of 13 bases. CDR3 amino acids: CASSYPGVPSGNTIYF. CDR3 sequence (DNA): TGTGCCAGCAGTTATCCAGGGGTCCCCTCTGGAAACACCATATATTTT. Full variable domain (missing parts from reference TRBV28 and TRBJ1-3): DVKVTQSSRYLVKRTGEKVFLECVQDMDHENMFWYRQDPGLGLRLIYFSYDVKMKEKGDIPEGYSVSREKKERFSLILESASTNQTSMYLCASSYPGVPSGNTIYFGEGSWLTVV.

This clone was seen just once. The rearrangement uses TRBV29-1 and TRBJ1-5; a possible D gene is TRBD1 (5 bases). There are 13 residues in the CDR3. Trimming removed 2 bases at V and 7 bases at J, with 12 bases between. Germline loops: CDR1 SQVTM, CDR2 ANQGSEA. CDR3 bases: TGCAGCGTTGAAAGCGGGGGGGGGCAGCCCCAGCATTTT. Protein sequence: CSVESGGGQPQHF.

This clone is a singleton in its sample. V and J are TRBV4-1 and TRBJ1-2, with D tentatively TRBD1 (6 bases). The CDR3 runs 16 residues. From germline, CDR1 is MGHRA and CDR2 YSYEKL. V lost 4 bases to trimming and J lost 3 bases, with 18 bases between them. Written as DNA, the CDR3 is TGCGCCAGCAGCCTCTCCGGTGGGGGCGCTGACTATGGCTACACCTTC. Amino acids: CASSLSGGGADYGYTF.

This chain connects TRBV5-1 to TRBJ2-1, with D maybe TRBD1 (6 bases). Looked up from germline, CDR1 is SGHRS and CDR2 is YFSETQ. This CDR3 has 14 residues. Trimming stripped 1 base from V and 5 bases from J, with 10 bases between. CDR3: CASSLTGTNNEQFF. In DNA form, the CDR3 reads TGCGCCAGCAGCTTGACAGGGACGAACAATGAGCAGTTCTTC.

V is TRBV5-3 and J is TRBJ2-3; tentatively, D is TRBD2 (5 bases). TRBV5-3 is assigned to the ORF class and has an uncertain function. V was trimmed by 6 bases and J by 5 bases, leaving 34 bases between them. This CDR3 spans 20 amino acids. The CDR3, as DNA: TGTGCCAGAATCTTTTCTCCTTTGGGCTATTGCAGGACTGCGGGAGATACGCAGTATTTT. It encodes CARIFSPLGYCRTAGDTQYF.

This clone was picked up a small number of times. The J gene is TRBJ2-7, the V gene TRBV7-6, with 9 bases that match TRBD1. Germline assignment: CDR1 SGHVS and CDR2 FNYEAQ. The junction had 4 bases not matched to a gene; V was cut back by 0 bases and J by 10 bases. This CDR3 contains 13 residues. The CDR3 region is CASSLARDREQYF. The CDR3 coding sequence is TGTGCCAGCAGCTTAGCTCGGGACAGGGAACAGTACTTC. The complete variable domain, with remaining parts taken from reference TRBV7-6 and TRBJ2-7, reads GAGVSQSPRYKVTKRGQDVALRCDPISGHVSLYWYRQALGQGPEFLTYFNYEAQQDKSGLPNDRFSAERPEGSISTLTIQRTEQRDSAMYRCASSLARDREQYFGPGTRLTVT.